The clone carrying this T cell receptor (beta chain) appeared a few times. Antigen: not known. Germline CDR1 and CDR2: SGHAT and FQNNGV. Trimming at V came to 3 bases and at J to 2 bases, leaving 4 bases not matched to a gene. This CDR3 contains 16 residues. Every bit of the isolated RNA underwent reverse transcription, so sequencing read expressed TCRB transcripts. Assay used: immunoSEQ multiplex PCR; TCRdb lists only in-frame clones, some missing. The repertoire holds about 360,000 clones, with 10% to 15% as singletons. The sample belongs to a study of beta chain features in type 1 diabetes. General observations from the study: TCRB repertoires of naive, central memory and Treg cells appeared more similar among patients than among healthy donors. Among patients with Type 1 diabetes, TCRB CDR3s were moderately but significantly shorter in every one of the four CD4+ subsets.

The rearrangement joins TRBV11-2 to TRBJ2-5; 12 bases fit TRBD2. What was sequenced was naive CD4+ T cells from blood. The TCR was taken from a woman aged 18-30 years with type 1 diabetes. The CDR3 loop reads CASSFRLAGAQETQYF. DNA for the CDR3: TGTGCCAGCAGCTTCCGACTAGCGGGGGCACAAGAGACCCAGTACTTC.